These 27 T cell receptor beta chains share one sample of origin, sequenced in a study of T cell repertoires in cytomegalovirus infection. TCRdb analysed the reads with MiXCR anew, one entry per CDR3 protein. The table includes roughly 150,000 distinct CDR3 sequences, about a quarter detected once. Sequenced input: PBMCs. The origin of the receptors is a human donor in good health (CMV status not recorded). Some clones in this sample may be carry-over from other donors' samples.

CDR3 DNA: TGTGCCAGCAGCTCTCCCTCCGAGACCCAGTACTTC. This encodes CASSSPSETQYF. The rearrangement uses TRBV5-4 and TRBJ2-5; D call uncertain. CDR3 length: 12 residues. V lost 3 bases, J lost 5 bases, and 8 bases lay in between. Germline V gene lookup returns CDR1 SGHNT and CDR2 YYREEE (reference sequence).

As regards this clonotype: This clone may be a read error of a much larger clone one base away. This chain links TRBV7-3 with TRBJ2-4; 9 positions agree with TRBD1. The V segment lost 3 bases and the J segment 3 bases; nucleotides outside the gene matches: 9. CDR1 is SGHTA, CDR2 FQGTGA, per germline. The CDR3 has 17 amino acids. CDR3 sequence: CASSFNGDRVVKNIQYF. CDR3 coding DNA: TGTGCCAGCAGCTTTAATGGGGACAGGGTTGTCAAAAACATTCAGTACTTC.

This chain connects TRBV28 to TRBJ2-7; D may be TRBD2 (5 bases). Germline CDR1 is MDHEN and CDR2 is SYDVKM. This CDR3 has 13 amino acids. The V end lost 7 bases, the J end lost 3 bases, and 13 bases lay between the germline ends. CDR3 loop: CASTRTGNYEQYF. The CDR3 bases are TGTGCCAGCACCCGGACGGGGAACTACGAGCAGTACTTC.

The rearrangement links TRBV4-2 to TRBJ2-7; D uncertain. The CDR3 is 13 amino acids. Germline loops: CDR1 LGHNA, CDR2 YNFKEQ. The V end lost 0 bases, the J end lost 4 bases, and 7 bases lay between the germline ends. In DNA, the CDR3 is TGTGCCAGCAGCCAAGACCGGGCGTACGAGCAGTACTTC. Its protein product is CASSQDRAYEQYF.

In its sample, this clonotype was seen a few times. In DNA form, the CDR3 reads TGCAGTGCTAGATCCCCTGAGGGCAATGAGCAGTTCTTC. Its protein product is CSARSPEGNEQFF. V is TRBV20-1 and J is TRBJ2-1; the D gene is possibly TRBD2 (5 bases). This CDR3 comprises 13 residues. Trimming stripped 2 bases from V and 6 bases from J, with 11 bases between. Germline loops: CDR1 DFQATT, CDR2 SNEGSKA (reference sequence).

This chain connects TRBV29-1 to TRBJ1-4; D call uncertain. Looked up from germline, CDR1 is SQVTM and CDR2 is ANQGSEA. V was shortened by 6 bases and J by 1 base, with 9 bases between the two germline ends. This CDR3 has 13 residues. CDR3 in amino acids: CSVAEGTNEKLFF. Here the CDR3 DNA reads TGCAGCGTGGCGGAGGGAACTAATGAAAAACTGTTTTTT. The full variable domain, completed using reference TRBV29-1 and TRBJ1-4, is SAVISQKPSRDICQRGTSLTIQCQVDSQVTMMFWYRQQPGQSLTLIATANQGSEATYESGFVIDKFPISRPNLTFSTLTVSNMSPEDSSIYLCSVAEGTNEKLFFGSGTQLSVL.

In this sample, this clonotype turned up many times. The CDR3 DNA reads as TGTGCCAGCAGCTTAAAAAAAGAGACCCAGTACTTC. It yields the protein CASSLKKETQYF. The gene calls are TRBV7-8 and TRBJ2-5; D uncertain. The CDR3 sequence is 12 residues long. V was cut by 2 bases and J by 3 bases, with 4 bases left in between. CDR1 is SGHVS, CDR2 FQNEAQ, per germline.

This clonotype was observed at least ten times. The CDR3, as DNA: TGTGCCAGCAGCCCCACCAATGACTGGAACTACGAGCAGTACTTC. It encodes CASSPTNDWNYEQYF. The rearrangement links TRBV7-9 to TRBJ2-7, with no clear D. The germline gives CDR1 SEHNR, CDR2 FQNEAQ (reference sequence). With 5 bases removed from V and 3 bases from J, the gap between germline ends came to 17 bases. CDR3 length: 15 amino acids.

This rearrangement joins TRBV7-8 to TRBJ1-6; D is ambiguous. The CDR3 is 15 residues long. With 1 base removed from V and 6 bases from J, the gap between germline ends came to 10 bases. In germline, CDR1 is SGHVS, CDR2 FQNEAQ. CDR3 loop: CASSLVQKTNSPLHF. Written as DNA, the CDR3 is TGTGCCAGCAGCTTAGTTCAGAAGACTAATTCACCCCTCCACTTT. The entire variable domain, with the rest obtained from reference TRBV7-8 and TRBJ1-6, is as follows: GAGVSQSPRYKVAKRGQDVALRCDPISGHVSLFWYQQALGQGPEFLTYFQNEAQLDKSGLPSDRFFAERPEGSVSTLKIQRTQQEDSAVYLCASSLVQKTNSPLHFGNGTRLTVT.

This clonotype has a handful of counts. The V call is TRBV28, the J call TRBJ1-5, with TRBD1 identical over 7 bases. The germline V gene has CDR1 MDHEN and CDR2 SYDVKM. With V trimmed by 2 bases and J by 1 base, 2 bases remained unmatched. The CDR3 consists of 15 residues. The CDR3 sequence is CASSLQQGSNQPQHF. The CDR3 region has the DNA TGTGCCAGCAGTTTACAACAGGGGAGCAATCAGCCCCAGCATTTT.

This clonotype has only a few counts. The chain carries TRBV11-2 and TRBJ2-7; D possibly corresponds to TRBD2 (5 bases). The CDR3 runs to 16 residues. V lost 5 bases to trimming and J lost 0 bases, with 17 bases between them. Germline lookup yields CDR1 SGHAT and CDR2 FQNNGV. This chain's CDR3 is CASSLIWRARSYEQYF. The CDR3 coding sequence is TGTGCCAGCAGCCTAATCTGGCGGGCCCGCTCCTACGAGCAGTACTTC. Supplemented by reference TRBV11-2 and TRBJ2-7, the full variable domain reads EAGVAQSPRYKIIEKRQSVAFWCNPISGHATLYWYQQILGQGPKLLIQFQNNGVVDDSQLPKDRFSAERLKGVDSTLKIQPAKLEDSAVYLCASSLIWRARSYEQYFGPGTRLTVT.

This clonotype was detected a few times. This chain uses TRBV12-3 or TRBV12-4 with TRBJ2-5; TRBD2 might be the D (5 bases). Deletions cut 2 bases from V and 5 bases from J, with 18 bases between. This CDR3 is built from 16 residues. The CDR3 region has the DNA TGTGCCAGCAGTTTACAGGCGGGTCTTCGGAGGGAGACCCAGTACTTC. Translation gives CASSLQAGLRRETQYF.

This clonotype has just a few counts. This chain links TRBV6-1 with TRBJ1-1; D is perhaps TRBD1 (5 bases). V dropped 6 bases and J dropped 1 base, with 12 bases sitting between them. Germline values: CDR1 MNHNS, CDR2 SASEGT. The CDR3 has 14 amino acids. The CDR3 spells CASRESGQNTEAFF. CDR3 coding DNA: TGTGCCAGCAGGGAAAGCGGACAGAACACTGAAGCTTTCTTT.

Notes on this clonotype: At one boundary the junction diverges from the germline segment, which might be a read error. The rearrangement uses TRBV5-1 and TRBJ2-1; D not certain. This CDR3 is built from 15 residues. CDR1 is SGHRS and CDR2 is YFSETQ in the germline V gene. The DNA of the CDR3 is TGCCCCAGCAGCTTGGCCCCCCGGCTTTACAATGAGCAGTTCTTC. This gives the protein CPSSLAPRLYNEQFF.

This clonotype was seen many times. This sequence joins TRBV11-2 and TRBJ1-1; a possible D gene is TRBD1 (6 bases). V lost 0 bases to trimming and J lost 1 base, with 6 bases between them. The germline V gene encodes CDR1 SGHAT and CDR2 FQNNGV. The CDR3 is made up of 14 amino acids. CDR3 residues: CASSLEDRNTEAFF. CDR3 DNA sequence: TGTGCCAGCAGCTTAGAGGACAGGAACACTGAAGCTTTCTTT.

This chain joins TRBV5-6 and TRBJ1-3; D call uncertain. The germline V and J ends were trimmed by 4 bases and 3 bases, with 20 bases remaining between them. This CDR3 is 17 amino acids long. Germline V CDR1 and CDR2: SGHDT, YYEEEE. The CDR3 region has the DNA TGTGCCAGCAGCCGCGTAGATAGTGGGAATCGTGGAAACACCATATATTTT. Translation: CASSRVDSGNRGNTIYF.

This clonotype was seen a few times. A much larger clone differs by one base, so this may be a read error. The chain couples TRBV28 to TRBJ2-5; D ambiguous. Germline assignment: CDR1 MDHEN and CDR2 SYDVKM. The CDR3 is 12 residues long. Trimming removed 4 bases at V and 5 bases at J, with 8 bases between. In DNA form, the CDR3 reads TGTGCCAGCAGTTCATCGGTGGAGACCCAGTACTTC. Translated, it gives CASSSSVETQYF.

On this clonotype itself: Germline is not matched at one junction end, which may reflect a read error. The rearrangement links TRBV23-1 to TRBJ2-2, with a tentative D call TRBD2 (5 bases). TRBV23-1 is an ORF, and what it does is uncertain. The CDR3 has 14 residues. The chain's CDR3 is CASSPIPRPGEPFF. The CDR3 DNA sequence: TGCGCCAGCAGTCCGATACCCCGTCCCGGGGAGCCGTTTTTT.

J is TRBJ1-3 and V is TRBV5-1; 9 nucleotides align to TRBD1. J gave up 4 bases and V 4 bases, and 6 bases lay outside the gene matches. Germline loops: CDR1 SGHRS, CDR2 YFSETQ. The CDR3 totals 15 residues. CDR3 DNA sequence: TGCGCCAGCAGCCTCCGGACAGGGGAAGGAAACACCATATATTTT. It yields the protein CASSLRTGEGNTIYF.

The chain links TRBV6-2 or TRBV6-3 to TRBJ2-7, with D possibly TRBD2 on 6 matching bases. This CDR3 spans 15 amino acids. Trimming removed 5 bases at V and 0 bases at J, with 14 bases between. Germline CDR1 reads MNHEY; CDR2 reads SVGEGT. CDR3 DNA: TGTGCCAGCAGTGAGACGGGAGCCCTCTCCTACGAGCAGTACTTC. Its translation: CASSETGALSYEQYF.

CDR3 loop: CASSLSGSLNTIYF. The CDR3 bases are TGTGCCAGCAGTTTATCGGGGAGTTTAAACACCATATATTTT. The chain employs TRBV27 and TRBJ1-3; D gene uncertain. Germline loops: CDR1 MNHEY, CDR2 SMNVEV (reference sequence). Trimming shortened V by 0 bases and J by 6 bases, and 9 bases separated the two germline ends. CDR3 length: 14 residues.

Comment on this clonotype: This may arise from a read error, as a much more abundant clone is one base away. This sequence joins TRBV7-2 and TRBJ2-7; no clear D gene. The germline V gene encodes CDR1 SGHTA and CDR2 FQGNSA. The V and J ends lost 4 bases and 6 bases respectively, with 16 bases between them. This CDR3 is built from 14 residues. The CDR3 nucleotides read TGTGCCAGCAGCTCCTATGCTCCTCCCTCCGAGCAGTACTTC. Encoded protein: CASSSYAPPSEQYF.

This clonotype was detected ten times or more. The chain combines TRBV7-8 with TRBJ2-2; D not certain. The CDR3 spans 14 residues. Deletions cut 5 bases from V and 4 bases from J, with 11 bases between. From germline, CDR1 is SGHVS and CDR2 FQNEAQ. In DNA form, the CDR3 reads TGTGCCAGCAGCCATCTTGGTGGCACCGGGGAGCTGTTTTTT. Its protein is CASSHLGGTGELFF.

Details on this clonotype: A junction end diverges from the germline sequence, so it may reflect a read error. V and J are TRBV7-7 and TRBJ2-1, with D perhaps matching TRBD2 (5 bases). CDR3 length: 15 residues. The germline CDR1 and CDR2 sequences are SSHAT and FNYEAQ (reference sequence). CDR3 protein: CASSLVSGLGNEQFF. The DNA of the CDR3 is TGTGCTAGCAGCTTAGTCTCGGGGTTAGGCAATGAGCAGTTCTTC. The whole variable domain, remainder taken from reference TRBV7-7 and TRBJ2-1, is GAGVSQSPRYKVTKRGQDVTLRCDPISSHATLYWYQQALGQGPEFLTYFNYEAQPDKSGLPSDRFSAERPEGSISTLTIQRTEQRDSAMYRCASSLVSGLGNEQFFGPGTRLTVL.

This clonotype has only a few counts. The chain combines TRBV2 with TRBJ1-5, with D uncertain. V shed 3 bases and J shed 8 bases, with 8 bases lying between them. Germline V gene lookup returns CDR1 SNHLY and CDR2 FYNNEI. The CDR3 loop spans 12 amino acids. CDR3 nucleotides: TGTGCCAGCAGTGAGGGTTTGGAGCCCCAGCATTTT. As protein: CASSEGLEPQHF.

There are a few counts of this clonotype. The chain links TRBV19 to TRBJ2-1, with 10 bases aligning to TRBD2. From germline, CDR1 is LNHDA and CDR2 SQIVND (reference sequence). The CDR3 extends over 16 amino acids. V dropped 5 bases and J dropped 1; count of bases not matched to a gene: 5. This chain's CDR3 is CASSGLAGDSYNEQFF. CDR3 sequence (DNA): TGTGCCAGTAGTGGGCTAGCGGGAGATTCCTACAATGAGCAGTTCTTC.

This clonotype was counted at least ten times. The V call is TRBV7-2, the J call TRBJ2-3; TRBD1 matches at 9 bases. The CDR3 sequence is 14 residues long. In germline, CDR1 is SGHTA, CDR2 FQGNSA. V trimming: 1 base; J trimming: 11 bases; junction bases outside the gene matches: 7. CDR3 DNA: TGTGCCAGCAGCTTAGGGGACAGGGCCCGGGGGCAGTATTTT. It encodes CASSLGDRARGQYF.